This note documents a single T cell receptor beta chain sequence. What it binds is not known. This specimen comes from a study of CXCR3-negative and CXCR3-positive naive CD8 T cells. About the study: Overall TRB read output was about 135 million, and each library contained about 1.5 +/- 0.3 million reads.

The germline gives CDR1 SGHVS, CDR2 FNYEAQ. The CDR3 is 15 residues long. In preparing the TRB cDNA libraries, 5' RACE with UMI labels was used. TCRdb reprocessed the 5' RACE reads and stores each CDR3 protein as one record, lacking DNA. This repertoire comprises 100,000 to 150,000 distinct CDR3 sequences; its ten largest clones make up about 0.3%. Broader study findings: Higher TRB CDR3 hydrophobicity marked CXCR3-positive naive cells relative to CXCR3-negative naive cells.

The receptor's source is a human donor in good health. Some clones in this sample may be carry-over from other donors' samples. The chain uses TRBV7-6 and TRBJ2-7; checking the TCRdb D call of TRBD2 is not possible without DNA. The sample was naive CXCR3- CD8+ T cells from blood. Subset defined: CD45RO-CCR7+CD27+CD95- naive CD8+ T cells lacking CXCR3 (TNR3-). The CDR3 sequence: CASSLETGLVHEQYF.